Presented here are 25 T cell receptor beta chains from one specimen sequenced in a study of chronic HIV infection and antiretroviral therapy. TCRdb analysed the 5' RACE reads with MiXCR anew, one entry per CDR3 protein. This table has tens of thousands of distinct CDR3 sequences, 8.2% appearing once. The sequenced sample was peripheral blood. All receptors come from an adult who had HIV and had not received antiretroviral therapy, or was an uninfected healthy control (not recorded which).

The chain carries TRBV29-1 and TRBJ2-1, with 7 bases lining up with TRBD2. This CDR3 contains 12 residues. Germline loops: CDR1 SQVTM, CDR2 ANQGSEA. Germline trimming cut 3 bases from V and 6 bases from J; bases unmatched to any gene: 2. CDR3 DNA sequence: TGCAGCGTTGAGAGGACTAGCAATGAGCAGTTCTTC. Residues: CSVERTSNEQFF.

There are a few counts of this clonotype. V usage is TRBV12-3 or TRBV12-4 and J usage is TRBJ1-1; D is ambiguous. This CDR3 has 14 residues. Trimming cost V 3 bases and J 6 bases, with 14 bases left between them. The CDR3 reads CASSLEAGGSEAFF. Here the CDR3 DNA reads TGTGCCAGCAGTTTGGAAGCAGGAGGTTCTGAAGCTTTCTTT.

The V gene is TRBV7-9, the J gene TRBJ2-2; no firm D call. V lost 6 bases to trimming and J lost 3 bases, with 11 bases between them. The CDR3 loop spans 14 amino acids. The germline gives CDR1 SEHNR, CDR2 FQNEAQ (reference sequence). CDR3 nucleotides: TGTGCCAGCAGGTCTGGGTCCGACACCGGGGAGCTGTTTTTT. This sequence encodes CASRSGSDTGELFF.

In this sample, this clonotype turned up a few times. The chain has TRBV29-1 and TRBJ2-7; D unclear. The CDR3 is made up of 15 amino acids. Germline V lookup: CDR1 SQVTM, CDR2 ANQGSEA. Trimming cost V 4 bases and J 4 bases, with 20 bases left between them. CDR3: CSVVPDRLPLYEQYF. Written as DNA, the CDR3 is TGCAGCGTTGTTCCGGACCGCCTGCCACTTTACGAGCAGTACTTC.

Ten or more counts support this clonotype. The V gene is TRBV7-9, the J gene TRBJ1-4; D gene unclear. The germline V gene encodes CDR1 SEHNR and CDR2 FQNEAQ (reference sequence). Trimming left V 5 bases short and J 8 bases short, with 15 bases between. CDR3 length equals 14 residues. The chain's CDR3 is CASSPDLDPEKLFF. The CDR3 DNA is TGTGCCAGCAGCCCCGACCTGGATCCGGAAAAACTGTTTTTT.

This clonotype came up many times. The CDR3 sequence: CASSRRTTNTGELFF. CDR3 in DNA: TGTGCCAGCAGCCGAAGGACAACGAACACCGGGGAGCTGTTTTTT. The V gene is TRBV3-1, the J gene TRBJ2-2; D perhaps matches TRBD1 (5 bases). The CDR3 is 15 amino acids. The ends were cut back, 4 bases at V and 0 bases at J, with 9 bases in the middle. Germline loops: CDR1 LGHDT, CDR2 YNNKEL (reference sequence). Looking up the rest from reference TRBV3-1 and TRBJ2-2 gives the full variable domain: DTAVSQTPKYLVTQMGNDKSIKCEQNLGHDTMYWYKQDSKKFLKIMFSYNNKELIINETVPNRFSPKSPDKAHLNLHINSLELGDSAVYFCASSRRTTNTGELFFGEGSRLTVL.

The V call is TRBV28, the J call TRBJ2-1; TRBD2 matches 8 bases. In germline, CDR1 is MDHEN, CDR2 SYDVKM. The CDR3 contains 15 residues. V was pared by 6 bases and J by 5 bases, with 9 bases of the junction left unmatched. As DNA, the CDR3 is TGTGCCAGCAGGACCATAGCGGGACCCCACAATGAGCAGTTCTTC. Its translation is CASRTIAGPHNEQFF.

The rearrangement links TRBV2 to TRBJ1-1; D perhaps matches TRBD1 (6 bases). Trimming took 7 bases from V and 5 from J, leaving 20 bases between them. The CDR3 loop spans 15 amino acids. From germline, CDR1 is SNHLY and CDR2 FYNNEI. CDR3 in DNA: TGTGCCAGCAAGGGTCAGGGGATTAGGGGAACTGAAGCTTTCTTT. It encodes CASKGQGIRGTEAFF. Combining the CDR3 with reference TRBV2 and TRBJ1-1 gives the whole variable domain EPEVTQTPSHQVTQMGQEVILRCVPISNHLYFYWYRQILGQKVEFLVSFYNNEISEKSEIFDDQFSVERPDGSNFTLKIRSTKLEDSAMYFCASKGQGIRGTEAFFGQGTRLTVV.

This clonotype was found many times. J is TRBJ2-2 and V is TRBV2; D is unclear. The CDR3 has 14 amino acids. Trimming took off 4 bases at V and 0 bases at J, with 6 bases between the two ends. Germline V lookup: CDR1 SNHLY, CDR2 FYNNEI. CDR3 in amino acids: CASSGQANTGELFF. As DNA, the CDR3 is TGTGCCAGCAGTGGGCAAGCGAACACCGGGGAGCTGTTTTTT.

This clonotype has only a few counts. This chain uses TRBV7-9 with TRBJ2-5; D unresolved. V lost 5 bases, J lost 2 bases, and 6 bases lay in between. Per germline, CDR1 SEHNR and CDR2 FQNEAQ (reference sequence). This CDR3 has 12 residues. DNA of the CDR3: TGTGCCAGCAGCGCGACGCAAGAGACCCAGTACTTC. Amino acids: CASSATQETQYF.

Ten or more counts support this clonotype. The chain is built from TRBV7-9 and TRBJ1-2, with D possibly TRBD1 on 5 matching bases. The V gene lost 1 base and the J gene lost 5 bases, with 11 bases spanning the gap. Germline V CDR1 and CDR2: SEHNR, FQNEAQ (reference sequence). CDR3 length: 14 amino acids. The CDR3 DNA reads TGTGCCAGCAGCTTAGACGGGGGGGTGTATGGCTACACCTTC. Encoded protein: CASSLDGGVYGYTF.

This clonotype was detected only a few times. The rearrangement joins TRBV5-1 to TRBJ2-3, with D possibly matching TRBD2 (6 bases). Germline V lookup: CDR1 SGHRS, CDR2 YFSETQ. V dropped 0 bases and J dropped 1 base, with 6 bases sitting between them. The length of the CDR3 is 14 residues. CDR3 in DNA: TGCGCCAGCAGCTTGGGACTAGGCACAGATACGCAGTATTTT. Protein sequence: CASSLGLGTDTQYF.

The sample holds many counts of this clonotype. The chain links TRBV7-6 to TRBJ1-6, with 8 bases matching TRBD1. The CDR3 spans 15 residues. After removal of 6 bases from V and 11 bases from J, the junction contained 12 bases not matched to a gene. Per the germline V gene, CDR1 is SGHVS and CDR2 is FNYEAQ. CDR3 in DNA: TGTGCCAGCAGGTCGACAGGGGACCTCTGGGCACCCCTCCACTTT. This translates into CASRSTGDLWAPLHF.

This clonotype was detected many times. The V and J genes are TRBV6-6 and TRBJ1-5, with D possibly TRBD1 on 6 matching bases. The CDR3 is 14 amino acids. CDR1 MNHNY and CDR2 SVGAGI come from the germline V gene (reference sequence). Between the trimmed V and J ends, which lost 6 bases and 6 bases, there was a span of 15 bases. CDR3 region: CASRYGGAGQPQHF. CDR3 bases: TGTGCCAGCAGATATGGGGGGGCTGGTCAGCCCCAGCATTTT.

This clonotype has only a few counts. CDR3 region: CASSRGSASYNEQFF. Written as DNA, the CDR3 is TGTGCCAGCAGTCGGGGTAGCGCCTCCTACAATGAGCAGTTCTTC. This chain joins TRBV28 and TRBJ2-1, with D possibly being TRBD2 (5 bases). The CDR3 has 15 amino acids. V shed 5 bases and J shed 0 bases, with 11 bases lying between them. Germline CDR1 MDHEN, CDR2 SYDVKM. Drawing the rest from reference TRBV28 and TRBJ2-1, the complete variable domain is DVKVTQSSRYLVKRTGEKVFLECVQDMDHENMFWYRQDPGLGLRLIYFSYDVKMKEKGDIPEGYSVSREKKERFSLILESASTNQTSMYLCASSRGSASYNEQFFGPGTRLTVL.

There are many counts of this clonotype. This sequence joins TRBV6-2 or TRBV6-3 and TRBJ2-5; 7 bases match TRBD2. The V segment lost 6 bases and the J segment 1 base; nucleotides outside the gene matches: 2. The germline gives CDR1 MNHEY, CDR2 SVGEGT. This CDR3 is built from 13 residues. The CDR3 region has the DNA TGTGCCAGCAGGAGGACTAGCCAAGAGACCCAGTACTTC. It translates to CASRRTSQETQYF.

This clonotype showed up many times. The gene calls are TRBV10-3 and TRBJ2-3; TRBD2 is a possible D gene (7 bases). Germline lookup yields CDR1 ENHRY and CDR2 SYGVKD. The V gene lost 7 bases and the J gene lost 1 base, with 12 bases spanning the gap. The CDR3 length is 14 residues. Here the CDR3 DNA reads TGTGCCATCAAGGACAGCGGGGGCACAGATACGCAGTATTTT. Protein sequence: CAIKDSGGTDTQYF.

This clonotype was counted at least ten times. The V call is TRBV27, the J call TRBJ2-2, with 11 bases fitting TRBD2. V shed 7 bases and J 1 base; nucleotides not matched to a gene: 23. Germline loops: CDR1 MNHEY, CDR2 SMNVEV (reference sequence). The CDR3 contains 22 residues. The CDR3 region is CASTQNPSVIAGGPENTGELFF. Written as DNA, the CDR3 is TGTGCCAGCACCCAAAACCCCTCCGTCATAGCGGGAGGGCCGGAGAACACCGGGGAGCTGTTTTTT.

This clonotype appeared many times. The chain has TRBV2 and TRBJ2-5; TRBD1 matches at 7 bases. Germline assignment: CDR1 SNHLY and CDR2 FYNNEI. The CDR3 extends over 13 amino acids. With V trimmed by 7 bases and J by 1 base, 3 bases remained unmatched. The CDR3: CASNRQGQETQYF. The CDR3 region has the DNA TGTGCCAGCAACAGACAGGGCCAAGAGACCCAGTACTTC.

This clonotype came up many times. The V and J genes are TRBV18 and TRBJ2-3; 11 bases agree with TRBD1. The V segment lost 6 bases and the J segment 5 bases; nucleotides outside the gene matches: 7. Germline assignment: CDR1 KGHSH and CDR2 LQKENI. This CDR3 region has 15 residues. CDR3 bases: TGTGCCAGCTCCCCCGGGACAGGGGGAAAAGATACGCAGTATTTT. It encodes CASSPGTGGKDTQYF.

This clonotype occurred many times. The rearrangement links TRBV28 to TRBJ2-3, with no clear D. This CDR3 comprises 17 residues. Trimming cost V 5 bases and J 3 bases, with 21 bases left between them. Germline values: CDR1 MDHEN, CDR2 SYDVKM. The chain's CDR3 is CASSTISQATVTDTQYF. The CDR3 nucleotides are TGTGCCAGCAGTACAATCAGTCAGGCGACTGTGACAGATACGCAGTATTTT.

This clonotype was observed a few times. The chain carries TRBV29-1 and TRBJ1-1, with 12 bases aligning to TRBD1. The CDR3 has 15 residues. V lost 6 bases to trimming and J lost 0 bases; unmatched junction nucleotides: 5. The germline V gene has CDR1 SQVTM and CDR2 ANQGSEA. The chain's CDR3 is CSVMGDRGLNTEAFF. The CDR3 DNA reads TGCAGCGTAATGGGGGACAGGGGGCTGAACACTGAAGCTTTCTTT.

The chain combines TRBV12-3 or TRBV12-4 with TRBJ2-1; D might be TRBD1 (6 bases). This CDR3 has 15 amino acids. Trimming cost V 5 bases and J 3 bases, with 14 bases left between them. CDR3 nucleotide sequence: TGTGCCAGCAGTCCCGGGACATACAGCTACAATGAGCAGTTCTTC. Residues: CASSPGTYSYNEQFF.

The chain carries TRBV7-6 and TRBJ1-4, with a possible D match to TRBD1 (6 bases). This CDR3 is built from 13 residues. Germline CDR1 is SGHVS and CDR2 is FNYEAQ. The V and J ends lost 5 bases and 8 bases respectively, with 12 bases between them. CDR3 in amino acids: CASSPGVGEKLFF. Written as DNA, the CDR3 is TGTGCCAGCAGCCCAGGGGTGGGGGAAAAACTGTTTTTT.

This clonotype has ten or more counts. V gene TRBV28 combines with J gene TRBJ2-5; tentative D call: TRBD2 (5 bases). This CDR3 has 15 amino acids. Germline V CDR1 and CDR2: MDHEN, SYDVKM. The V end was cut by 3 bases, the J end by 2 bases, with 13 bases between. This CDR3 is CASSFTGRRQETQYF. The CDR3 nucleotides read TGTGCCAGCAGTTTCACTGGACGGAGGCAAGAGACCCAGTACTTC.